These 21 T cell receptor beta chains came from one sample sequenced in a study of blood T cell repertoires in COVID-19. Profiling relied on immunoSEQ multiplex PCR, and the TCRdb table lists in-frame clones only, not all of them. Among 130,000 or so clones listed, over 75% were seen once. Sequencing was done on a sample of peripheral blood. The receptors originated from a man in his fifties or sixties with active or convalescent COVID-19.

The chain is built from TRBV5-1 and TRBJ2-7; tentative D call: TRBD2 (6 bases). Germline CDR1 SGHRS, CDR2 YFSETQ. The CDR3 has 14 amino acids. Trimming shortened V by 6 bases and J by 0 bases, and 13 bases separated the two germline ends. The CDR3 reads CASTEERASYEQYF. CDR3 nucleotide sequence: TGCGCCAGCACTGAGGAGCGGGCCTCCTACGAGCAGTACTTC.

CDR3 loop: CSAKRAGAFF. For the CDR3, the DNA is TGCAGTGCTAAGAGGGCGGGAGCTTTCTTT. The chain carries TRBV20-1 and TRBJ1-1; D is uncertain. The V gene's germline CDR1 is DFQATT and CDR2 SNEGSKA (reference sequence). The length of the CDR3 is 10 residues. The V and J ends lost 4 bases and 10 bases respectively, with 10 bases between them.

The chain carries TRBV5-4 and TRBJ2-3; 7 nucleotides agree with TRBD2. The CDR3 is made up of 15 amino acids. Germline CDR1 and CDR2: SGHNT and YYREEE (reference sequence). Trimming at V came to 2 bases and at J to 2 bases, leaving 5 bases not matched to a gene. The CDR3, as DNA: TGTGCCAGCAGCTTACCGGGACTAACCACAGATACGCAGTATTTT. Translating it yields CASSLPGLTTDTQYF.

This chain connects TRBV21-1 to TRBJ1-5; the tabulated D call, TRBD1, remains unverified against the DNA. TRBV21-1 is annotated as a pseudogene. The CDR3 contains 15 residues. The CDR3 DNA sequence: TGTGCCAGCAGCAAAGGTCTTAGGGGGCGGCAGCCCCAGCATTTT. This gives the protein CASSKGLRGRQPQHF.

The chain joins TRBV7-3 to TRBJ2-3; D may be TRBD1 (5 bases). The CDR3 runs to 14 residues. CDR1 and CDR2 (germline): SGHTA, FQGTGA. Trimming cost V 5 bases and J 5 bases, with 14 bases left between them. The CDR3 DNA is TGTGCCAGCAGCCCTACCCTAGGGGTAGATACGCAGTATTTT. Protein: CASSPTLGVDTQYF.

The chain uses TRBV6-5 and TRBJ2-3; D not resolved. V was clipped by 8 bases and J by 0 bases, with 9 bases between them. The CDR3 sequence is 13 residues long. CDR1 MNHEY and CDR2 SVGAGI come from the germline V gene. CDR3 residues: CASARPSTDTQYF. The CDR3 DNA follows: TGTGCCAGCGCCAGGCCTAGCACAGATACGCAGTATTTT.

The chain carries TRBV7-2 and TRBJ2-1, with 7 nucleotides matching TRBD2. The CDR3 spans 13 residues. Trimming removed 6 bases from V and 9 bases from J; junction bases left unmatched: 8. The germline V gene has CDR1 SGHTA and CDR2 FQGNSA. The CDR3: CASRGLRRGEQFF. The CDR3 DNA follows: TGTGCCAGCAGGGGACTAAGGCGGGGTGAGCAGTTCTTC.

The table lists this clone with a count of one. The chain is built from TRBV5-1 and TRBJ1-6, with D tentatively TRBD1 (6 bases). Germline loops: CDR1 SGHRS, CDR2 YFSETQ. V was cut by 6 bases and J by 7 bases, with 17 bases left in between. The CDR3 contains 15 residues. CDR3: CASTSDRAKNSPLHF. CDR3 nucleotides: TGCGCCAGCACCTCGGACAGAGCTAAAAATTCACCCCTCCACTTT.

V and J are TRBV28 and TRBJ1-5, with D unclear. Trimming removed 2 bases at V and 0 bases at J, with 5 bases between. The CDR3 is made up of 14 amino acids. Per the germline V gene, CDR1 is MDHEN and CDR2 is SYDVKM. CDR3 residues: CASSLRPSNQPQHF. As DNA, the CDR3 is TGTGCCAGCAGTTTACGTCCTAGCAATCAGCCCCAGCATTTT.

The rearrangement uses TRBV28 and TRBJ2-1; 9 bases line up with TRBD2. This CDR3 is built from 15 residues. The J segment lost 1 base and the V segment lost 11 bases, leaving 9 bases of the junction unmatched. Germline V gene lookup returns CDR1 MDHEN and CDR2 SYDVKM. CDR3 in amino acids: CAGGGGRASYNEQFF. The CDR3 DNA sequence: TGTGCCGGGGGAGGCGGGAGGGCGTCCTACAATGAGCAGTTCTTC.

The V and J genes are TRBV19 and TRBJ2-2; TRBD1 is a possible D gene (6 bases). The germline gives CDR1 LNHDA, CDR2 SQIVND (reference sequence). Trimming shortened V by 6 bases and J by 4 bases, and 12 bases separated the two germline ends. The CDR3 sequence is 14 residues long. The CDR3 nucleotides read TGTGCCAGTAGACGGACAGACCCCACCGGGGAGCTGTTTTTT. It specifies CASRRTDPTGELFF.

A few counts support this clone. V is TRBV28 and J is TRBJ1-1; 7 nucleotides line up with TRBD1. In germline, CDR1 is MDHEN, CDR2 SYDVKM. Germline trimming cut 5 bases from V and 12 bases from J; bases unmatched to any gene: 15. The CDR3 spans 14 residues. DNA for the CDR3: TGTGCCAGCAGTCGTACAGGGGCCTCGCTGAACTCTTTCTTT. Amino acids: CASSRTGASLNSFF. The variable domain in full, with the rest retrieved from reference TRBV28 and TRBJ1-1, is DVKVTQSSRYLVKRTGEKVFLECVQDMDHENMFWYRQDPGLGLRLIYFSYDVKMKEKGDIPEGYSVSREKKERFSLILESASTNQTSMYLCASSRTGASLNSFFGQGTRLTVV.

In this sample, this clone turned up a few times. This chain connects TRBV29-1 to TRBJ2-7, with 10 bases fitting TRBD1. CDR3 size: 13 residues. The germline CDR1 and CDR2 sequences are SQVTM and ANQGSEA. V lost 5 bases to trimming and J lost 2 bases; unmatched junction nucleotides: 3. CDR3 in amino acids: CSVTGTGAYEQYF. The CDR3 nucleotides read TGCAGCGTTACCGGGACAGGGGCCTACGAGCAGTACTTC.

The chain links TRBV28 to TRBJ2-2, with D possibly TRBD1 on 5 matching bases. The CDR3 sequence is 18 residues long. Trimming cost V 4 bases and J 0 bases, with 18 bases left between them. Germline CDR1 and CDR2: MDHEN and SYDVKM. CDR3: CASSSPRGRETNTGELFF. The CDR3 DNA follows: TGTGCCAGCAGTTCGCCTAGGGGCCGCGAAACGAACACCGGGGAGCTGTTTTTT.

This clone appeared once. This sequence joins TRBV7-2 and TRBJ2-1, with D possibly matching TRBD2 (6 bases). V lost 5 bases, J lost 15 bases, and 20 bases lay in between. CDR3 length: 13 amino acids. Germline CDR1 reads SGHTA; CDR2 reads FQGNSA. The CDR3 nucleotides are TGTGCCAGCAGCCTCATGGGACTTGGGTCGTTGTTCTTC. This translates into CASSLMGLGSLFF.

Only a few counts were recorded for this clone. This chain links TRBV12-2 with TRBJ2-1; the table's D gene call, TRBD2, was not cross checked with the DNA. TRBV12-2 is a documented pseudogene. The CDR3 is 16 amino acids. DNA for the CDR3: TGTGCAAGTCGCTCCGGAGAAGTCTACCCGGAGAATGAGCAGTTCTTC. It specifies CASRSGEVYPENEQFF.

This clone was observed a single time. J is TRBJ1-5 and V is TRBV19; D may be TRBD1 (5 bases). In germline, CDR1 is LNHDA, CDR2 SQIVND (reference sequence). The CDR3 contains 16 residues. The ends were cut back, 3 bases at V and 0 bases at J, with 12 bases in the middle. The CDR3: CASSMRSGYSNQPQHF. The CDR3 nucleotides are TGTGCCAGTAGTATGAGGTCAGGGTATAGCAATCAGCCCCAGCATTTT. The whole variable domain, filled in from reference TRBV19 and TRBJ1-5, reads DGGITQSPKYLFRKEGQNVTLSCEQNLNHDAMYWYRQDPGQGLRLIYYSQIVNDFQKGDIAEGYSVSREKKESFPLTVTSAQKNPTAFYLCASSMRSGYSNQPQHFGDGTRLSIL.

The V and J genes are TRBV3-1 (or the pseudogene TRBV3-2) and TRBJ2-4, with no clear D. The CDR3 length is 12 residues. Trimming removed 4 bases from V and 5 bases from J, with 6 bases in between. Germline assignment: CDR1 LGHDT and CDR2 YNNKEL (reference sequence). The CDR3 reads CASSLSENIQYF. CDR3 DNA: TGTGCCAGCAGCCTCTCGGAAAACATTCAGTACTTC.

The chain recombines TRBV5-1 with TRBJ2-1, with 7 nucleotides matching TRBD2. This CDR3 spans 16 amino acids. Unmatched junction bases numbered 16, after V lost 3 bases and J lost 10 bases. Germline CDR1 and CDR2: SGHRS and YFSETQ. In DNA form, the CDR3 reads TGCGCCAGCAGCTGGGAGGGACTTTCCATTCTAGGGGAGCAGTTCTTC. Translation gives CASSWEGLSILGEQFF.

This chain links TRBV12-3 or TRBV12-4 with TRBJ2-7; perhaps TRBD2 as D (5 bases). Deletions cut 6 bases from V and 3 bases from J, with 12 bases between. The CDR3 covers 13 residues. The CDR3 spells CASSTGIHYEQYF. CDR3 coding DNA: TGTGCCAGCAGCACCGGGATCCACTACGAGCAGTACTTC.

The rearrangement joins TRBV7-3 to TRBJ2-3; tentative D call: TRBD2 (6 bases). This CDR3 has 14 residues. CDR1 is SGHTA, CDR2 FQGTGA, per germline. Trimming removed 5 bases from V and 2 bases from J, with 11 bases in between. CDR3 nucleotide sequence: TGTGCCAGCAGCACTGGGACTCTCACAGATACGCAGTATTTT. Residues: CASSTGTLTDTQYF.